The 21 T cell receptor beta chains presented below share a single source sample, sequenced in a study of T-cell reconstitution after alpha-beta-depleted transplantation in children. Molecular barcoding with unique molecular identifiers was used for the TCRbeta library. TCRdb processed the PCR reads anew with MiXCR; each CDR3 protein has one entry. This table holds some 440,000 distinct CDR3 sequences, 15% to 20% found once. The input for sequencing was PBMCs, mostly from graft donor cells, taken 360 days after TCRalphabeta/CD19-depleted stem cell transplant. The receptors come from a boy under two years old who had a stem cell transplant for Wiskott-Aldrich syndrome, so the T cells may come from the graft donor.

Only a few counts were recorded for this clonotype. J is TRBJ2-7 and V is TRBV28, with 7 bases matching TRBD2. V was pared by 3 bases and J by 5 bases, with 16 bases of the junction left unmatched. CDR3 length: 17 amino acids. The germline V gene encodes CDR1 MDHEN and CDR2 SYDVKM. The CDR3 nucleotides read TGTGCCAGCAGTTTCTGGCATGCACGGACTAGTTTCCACGAGCAGTACTTC. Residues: CASSFWHARTSFHEQYF.

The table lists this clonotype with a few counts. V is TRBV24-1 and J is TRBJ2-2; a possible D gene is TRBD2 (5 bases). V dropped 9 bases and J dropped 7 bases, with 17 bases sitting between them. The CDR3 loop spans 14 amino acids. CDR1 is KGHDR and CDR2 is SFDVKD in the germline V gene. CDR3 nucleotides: TGTGCCACCGACTCGGGGAGTCGACGCGGGGAGCTGTTTTTT. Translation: CATDSGSRRGELFF.

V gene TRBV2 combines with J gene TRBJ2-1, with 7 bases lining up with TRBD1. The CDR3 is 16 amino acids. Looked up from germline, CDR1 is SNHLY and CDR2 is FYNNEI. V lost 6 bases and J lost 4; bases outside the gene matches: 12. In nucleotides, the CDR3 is TGTGCCAGCAGCCCAGAGGGGGCTCGAAAGTACAATGAGCAGTTCTTC. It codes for CASSPEGARKYNEQFF.

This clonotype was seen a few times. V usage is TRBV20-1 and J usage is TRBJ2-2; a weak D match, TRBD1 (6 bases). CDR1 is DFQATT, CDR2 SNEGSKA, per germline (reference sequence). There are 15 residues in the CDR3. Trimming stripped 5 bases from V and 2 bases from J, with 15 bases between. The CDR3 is CSAGRPGDNTGELFF. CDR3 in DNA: TGCAGTGCTGGACGACCAGGGGATAACACCGGGGAGCTGTTTTTT.

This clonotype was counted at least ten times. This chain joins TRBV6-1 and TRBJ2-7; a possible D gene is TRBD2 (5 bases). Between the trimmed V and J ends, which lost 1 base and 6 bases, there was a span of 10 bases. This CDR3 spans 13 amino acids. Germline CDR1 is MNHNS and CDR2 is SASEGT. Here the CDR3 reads CASSEVGRGEQYF. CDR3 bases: TGTGCCAGCAGTGAAGTCGGCCGGGGCGAGCAGTACTTC.

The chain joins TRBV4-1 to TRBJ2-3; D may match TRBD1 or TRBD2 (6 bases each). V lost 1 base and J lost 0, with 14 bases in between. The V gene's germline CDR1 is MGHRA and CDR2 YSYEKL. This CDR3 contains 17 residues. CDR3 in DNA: TGCGCCAGCAGCCAAGGGAGTCGGGGGCCTAGCACAGATACGCAGTATTTT. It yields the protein CASSQGSRGPSTDTQYF.

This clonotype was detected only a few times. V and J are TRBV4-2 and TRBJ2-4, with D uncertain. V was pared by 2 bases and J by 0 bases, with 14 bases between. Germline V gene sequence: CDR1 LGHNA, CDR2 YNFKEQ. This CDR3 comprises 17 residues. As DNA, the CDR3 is TGTGCCAGCAGCCAACCCCCAGTTGGATTAGCCAAAAACATTCAGTACTTC. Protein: CASSQPPVGLAKNIQYF.

The CDR3 region has the DNA TGTGCCAGCAGTCCTTACCTTCTCCCAGGAACTGAAGCTTTCTTT. Protein: CASSPYLLPGTEAFF. The chain has TRBV27 and TRBJ1-1; no clear D. V lost 5 bases and J 5 bases, leaving 18 bases between the germline ends. Per germline, CDR1 MNHEY and CDR2 SMNVEV (reference sequence). This CDR3 contains 15 residues.

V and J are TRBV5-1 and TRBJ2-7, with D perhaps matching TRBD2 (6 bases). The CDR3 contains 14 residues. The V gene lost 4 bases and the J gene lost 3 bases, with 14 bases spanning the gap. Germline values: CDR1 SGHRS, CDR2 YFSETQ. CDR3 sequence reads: CASSRGNTIYEQYF. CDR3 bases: TGCGCCAGCAGCCGGGGGAACACGATCTACGAGCAGTACTTC.

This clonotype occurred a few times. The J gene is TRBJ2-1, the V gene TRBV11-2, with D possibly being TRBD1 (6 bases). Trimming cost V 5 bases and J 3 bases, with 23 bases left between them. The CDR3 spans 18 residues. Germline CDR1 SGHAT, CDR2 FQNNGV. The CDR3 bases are TGTGCCAGCAGCCCCTCGGGACACCTAATTGGCGGCTACAATGAGCAGTTCTTC. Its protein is CASSPSGHLIGGYNEQFF.

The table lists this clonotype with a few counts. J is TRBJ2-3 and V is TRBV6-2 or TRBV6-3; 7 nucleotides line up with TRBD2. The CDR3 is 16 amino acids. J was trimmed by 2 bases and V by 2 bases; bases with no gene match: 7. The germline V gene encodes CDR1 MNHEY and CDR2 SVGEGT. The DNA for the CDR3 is TGTGCCAGCAGTTACGTGACTAGCCGTCCCACAGATACGCAGTATTTT. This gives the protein CASSYVTSRPTDTQYF.

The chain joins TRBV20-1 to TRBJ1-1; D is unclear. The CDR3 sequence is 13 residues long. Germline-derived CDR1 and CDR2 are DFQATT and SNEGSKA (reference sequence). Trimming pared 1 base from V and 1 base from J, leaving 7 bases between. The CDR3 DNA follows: TGCAGTGCTAGAGTGAGATCGAACACTGAAGCTTTCTTT. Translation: CSARVRSNTEAFF.

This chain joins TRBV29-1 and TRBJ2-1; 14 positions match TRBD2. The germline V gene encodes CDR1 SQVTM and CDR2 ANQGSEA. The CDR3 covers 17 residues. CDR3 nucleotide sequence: TGCGGGGCGCAAAGGGGTGGCGGGACTAGCGGGAGCGGTGAGCAGTTCTTC. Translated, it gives CGAQRGGGTSGSGEQFF.

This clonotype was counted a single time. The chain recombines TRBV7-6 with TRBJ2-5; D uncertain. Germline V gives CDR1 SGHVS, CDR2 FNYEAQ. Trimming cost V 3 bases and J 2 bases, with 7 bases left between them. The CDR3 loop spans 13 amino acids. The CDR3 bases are TGTGCCAGCAGCTTGATCCGACAAGAGACCCAGTACTTC. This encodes CASSLIRQETQYF.

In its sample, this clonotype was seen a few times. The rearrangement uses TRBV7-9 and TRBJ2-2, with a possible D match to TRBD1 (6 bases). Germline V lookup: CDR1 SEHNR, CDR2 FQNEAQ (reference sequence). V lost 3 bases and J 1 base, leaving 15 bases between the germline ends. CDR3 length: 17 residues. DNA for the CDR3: TGTGCCAGCAGCTTCCTGAAAGGACAGAGGAACACCGGGGAGCTGTTTTTT. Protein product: CASSFLKGQRNTGELFF. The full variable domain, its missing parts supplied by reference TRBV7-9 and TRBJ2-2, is DTGVSQNPRHKITKRGQNVTFRCDPISEHNRLYWYRQTLGQGPEFLTYFQNEAQLEKSRLLSDRFSAERPKGSFSTLEIQRTEQGDSAMYLCASSFLKGQRNTGELFFGEGSRLTVL.

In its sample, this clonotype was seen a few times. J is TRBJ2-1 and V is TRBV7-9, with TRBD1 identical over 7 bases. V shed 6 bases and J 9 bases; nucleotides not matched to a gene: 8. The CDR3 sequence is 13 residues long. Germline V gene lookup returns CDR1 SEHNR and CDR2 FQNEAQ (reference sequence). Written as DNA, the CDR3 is TGTGCCAGCAGTTCGGACAGGAGGAGTGAGCAGTTCTTC. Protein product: CASSSDRRSEQFF. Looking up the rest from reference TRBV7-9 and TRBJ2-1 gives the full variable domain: DTGVSQNPRHKITKRGQNVTFRCDPISEHNRLYWYRQTLGQGPEFLTYFQNEAQLEKSRLLSDRFSAERPKGSFSTLEIQRTEQGDSAMYLCASSSDRRSEQFFGPGTRLTVL.

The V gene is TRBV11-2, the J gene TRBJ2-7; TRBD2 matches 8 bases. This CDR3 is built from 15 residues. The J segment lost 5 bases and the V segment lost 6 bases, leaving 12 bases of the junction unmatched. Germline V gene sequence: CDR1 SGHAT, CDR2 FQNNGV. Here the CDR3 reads CASSSRGLDWHEQYF. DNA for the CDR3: TGTGCCAGCAGTAGTCGGGGACTAGACTGGCACGAGCAGTACTTC.

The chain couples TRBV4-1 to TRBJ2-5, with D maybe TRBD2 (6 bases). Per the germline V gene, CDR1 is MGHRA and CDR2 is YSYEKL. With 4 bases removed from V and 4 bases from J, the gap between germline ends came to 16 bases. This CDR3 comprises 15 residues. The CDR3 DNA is TGCGCCAGCAGCCTATTTTCGGGGACTCCAGAGACCCAGTACTTC. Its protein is CASSLFSGTPETQYF.

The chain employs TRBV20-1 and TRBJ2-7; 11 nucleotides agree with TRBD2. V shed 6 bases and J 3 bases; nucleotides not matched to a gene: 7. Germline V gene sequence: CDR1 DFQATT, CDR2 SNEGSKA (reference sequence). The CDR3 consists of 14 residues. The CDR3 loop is CSATSGSFFYEQYF. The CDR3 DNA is TGCAGTGCCACTAGCGGGAGTTTCTTCTACGAGCAGTACTTC.

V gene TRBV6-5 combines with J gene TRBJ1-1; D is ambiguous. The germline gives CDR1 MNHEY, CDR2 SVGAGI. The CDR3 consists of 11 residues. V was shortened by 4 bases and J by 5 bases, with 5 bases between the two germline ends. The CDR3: CASSSKTEAFF. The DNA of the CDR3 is TGTGCCAGCAGTTCGAAGACTGAAGCTTTCTTT.

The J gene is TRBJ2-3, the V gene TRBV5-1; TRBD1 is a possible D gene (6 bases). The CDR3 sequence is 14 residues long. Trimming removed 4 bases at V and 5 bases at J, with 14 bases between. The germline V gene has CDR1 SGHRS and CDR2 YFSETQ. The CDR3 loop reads CASSHYREGDTQYF. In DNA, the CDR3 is TGCGCCAGCAGCCACTACAGGGAAGGAGATACGCAGTATTTT.